This entry lists 14 T cell receptor beta chains sequenced from one sample in a study of blood T cell repertoires in COVID-19. Profiling relied on immunoSEQ multiplex PCR, and the TCRdb table lists in-frame clones only, not all of them. Of some 330,000 clones listed, roughly 90% are singletons. Input material: peripheral blood. These receptors were taken from a woman aged 50 to 60 with active or convalescent COVID-19.

The rearrangement uses TRBV9 and TRBJ1-2; TRBD1 is a possible D gene (6 bases). The ends were cut back, 3 bases at V and 3 bases at J, with 12 bases in the middle. The germline V gene has CDR1 SGDLS and CDR2 YYNGEE. This CDR3 spans 14 amino acids. CDR3 residues: CASSAEAGDYGYTF. DNA for the CDR3: TGTGCCAGCAGCGCCGAGGCAGGGGACTATGGCTACACCTTC.

This clone was counted once. The chain combines TRBV9 with TRBJ2-7, with D perhaps TRBD2 (5 bases). Trimming removed 0 bases at V and 0 bases at J, with 10 bases between. CDR1 is SGDLS and CDR2 is YYNGEE in the germline V gene. The CDR3 sequence is 15 residues long. This chain's CDR3 is CASSVAPSSSYEQYF. As DNA, the CDR3 is TGTGCCAGCAGCGTAGCGCCTAGCTCCTCCTACGAGCAGTACTTC.

The chain links TRBV7-6 to TRBJ1-1; the D gene is possibly TRBD1 (5 bases). This CDR3 has 13 residues. Trimming cost V 3 bases and J 4 bases, with 9 bases left between them. Germline V gives CDR1 SGHVS, CDR2 FNYEAQ. The CDR3 sequence: CASSLQGGTEAFF. The DNA for the CDR3 is TGTGCCAGCAGCTTGCAGGGCGGCACTGAAGCTTTCTTT.

The chain couples TRBV7-6 to TRBJ1-4; TRBD1 might be the D (5 bases). The CDR3 is made up of 14 amino acids. CDR1 is SGHVS, CDR2 FNYEAQ, per germline. Trimming removed 6 bases at V and 7 bases at J, with 15 bases between. In DNA, the CDR3 is TGTGCCAGCAGTTCCAGGGCTATAGGTGAAAAACTGTTTTTT. Amino acid sequence: CASSSRAIGEKLFF.

The V call is TRBV5-5, the J call TRBJ1-1; D may be TRBD1 (6 bases). Trimming removed 0 bases from V and 5 bases from J, with 8 bases in between. This CDR3 region has 13 residues. The germline gives CDR1 SGHKS, CDR2 YYEKEE (reference sequence). The CDR3 DNA reads as TGTGCCAGCAGCTTGGCAGGGGAAACTGAAGCTTTCTTT. Its translation is CASSLAGETEAFF.

This chain joins TRBV30 and TRBJ2-3; 11 nucleotides agree with TRBD2. The germline CDR1 and CDR2 sequences are GTSNPN and SVGIG (reference sequence). J gave up 6 bases and V 2 bases, and 7 bases lay outside the gene matches. The CDR3 loop spans 15 amino acids. DNA for the CDR3: TGTGCCTGGAGTCCTAGCGGGGGGACTGCGGATACGCAGTATTTT. This codes for CAWSPSGGTADTQYF.

CDR3 in amino acids: CASSIITGGSEQFF. CDR3 nucleotide sequence: TGTGCCAGTAGTATTATAACGGGAGGTAGTGAGCAGTTCTTC. The chain carries TRBV19 and TRBJ2-1; 7 bases are a match to TRBD2. Germline assignment: CDR1 LNHDA and CDR2 SQIVND (reference sequence). CDR3 length equals 14 residues. V was pared by 3 bases and J by 9 bases, with 8 bases of the junction left unmatched. Looking up the rest from reference TRBV19 and TRBJ2-1 gives the full variable domain: DGGITQSPKYLFRKEGQNVTLSCEQNLNHDAMYWYRQDPGQGLRLIYYSQIVNDFQKGDIAEGYSVSREKKESFPLTVTSAQKNPTAFYLCASSIITGGSEQFFGPGTRLTVL.

This chain connects TRBV11-2 to TRBJ2-7; perhaps TRBD1 as D (5 bases). The CDR3 length is 18 residues. Germline CDR1 SGHAT, CDR2 FQNNGV. The V end lost 6 bases, the J end lost 0 bases, and 24 bases lay between the germline ends. The CDR3 here is CASRTPFRRSDSSYEQYF. Here the CDR3 DNA reads TGTGCCAGCAGGACCCCTTTCCGACGGTCAGACAGCTCCTACGAGCAGTACTTC.

Here the CDR3 DNA reads TGTGCCAGCAGAGCGACAGGGGACTATGGCTACACCTTC. This translates into CASRATGDYGYTF. This rearrangement joins TRBV11-2 to TRBJ1-2, with TRBD1 identical over 8 bases. CDR1 is SGHAT, CDR2 FQNNGV, per germline. The CDR3 is made up of 13 amino acids. The trim removed 6 bases at V and 3 bases at J, leaving 3 bases unmatched. Full variable domain (remainder filled in from reference TRBV11-2 and TRBJ1-2): EAGVAQSPRYKIIEKRQSVAFWCNPISGHATLYWYQQILGQGPKLLIQFQNNGVVDDSQLPKDRFSAERLKGVDSTLKIQPAKLEDSAVYLCASRATGDYGYTFGSGTRLTVV.

The chain combines TRBV2 with TRBJ1-1; 9 nucleotides agree with TRBD1. CDR3 size: 14 residues. The ends lost 8 bases at V and 5 bases at J; junction bases unmatched: 9. The germline V gene encodes CDR1 SNHLY and CDR2 FYNNEI. The CDR3 nucleotides read TGTGCCAGCCATACGGACAGGGGTGGTACTGAAGCTTTCTTT. Amino acids: CASHTDRGGTEAFF.

The chain has TRBV7-9 and TRBJ1-2, with unresolved D. CDR3 length equals 15 residues. Germline-derived CDR1 and CDR2 are SEHNR and FQNEAQ (reference sequence). Trimming left V 5 bases short and J 6 bases short, with 19 bases between. The CDR3, as DNA: TGTGCCAGCAGCCCGTATAAGAGGGCGCCCGATGGCTACACCTTC. Protein product: CASSPYKRAPDGYTF. The full variable domain, its missing parts supplied by reference TRBV7-9 and TRBJ1-2, is DTGVSQNPRHKITKRGQNVTFRCDPISEHNRLYWYRQTLGQGPEFLTYFQNEAQLEKSRLLSDRFSAERPKGSFSTLEIQRTEQGDSAMYLCASSPYKRAPDGYTFGSGTRLTVV.

The chain is built from TRBV27 and TRBJ1-5; TRBD1 is a possible D gene (6 bases). V lost 7 bases and J lost 3, with 31 bases in between. Germline V gene data show CDR1 as MNHEY and CDR2 as SMNVEV (reference sequence). The CDR3 is 20 amino acids. The CDR3 protein is CASMLRGATGSHAVNQPQHF. The CDR3 nucleotides read TGTGCCAGCATGCTTCGGGGTGCCACAGGGTCCCACGCCGTCAATCAGCCCCAGCATTTT.

The chain employs TRBV7-2 and TRBJ1-6, with D uncertain. The CDR3 is 15 amino acids. Trimming shortened V by 0 bases and J by 7 bases, and 10 bases separated the two germline ends. CDR1 and CDR2 (germline): SGHTA, FQGNSA. CDR3 region: CASSLAGLSNSPLHF. The CDR3 coding sequence is TGTGCCAGCAGCTTAGCTGGCCTGTCGAATTCACCCCTCCACTTT.

The chain is built from TRBV29-1 and TRBJ2-5; TRBD1 might be the D (5 bases). The CDR3 has 13 amino acids. Germline V gene data show CDR1 as SQVTM and CDR2 as ANQGSEA. V gave up 3 bases and J gave up 3 bases, with 11 bases separating them. For the CDR3, the DNA is TGCAGCGTTGATCAGGGAATGGAAGAGACCCAGTACTTC. Protein product: CSVDQGMEETQYF.